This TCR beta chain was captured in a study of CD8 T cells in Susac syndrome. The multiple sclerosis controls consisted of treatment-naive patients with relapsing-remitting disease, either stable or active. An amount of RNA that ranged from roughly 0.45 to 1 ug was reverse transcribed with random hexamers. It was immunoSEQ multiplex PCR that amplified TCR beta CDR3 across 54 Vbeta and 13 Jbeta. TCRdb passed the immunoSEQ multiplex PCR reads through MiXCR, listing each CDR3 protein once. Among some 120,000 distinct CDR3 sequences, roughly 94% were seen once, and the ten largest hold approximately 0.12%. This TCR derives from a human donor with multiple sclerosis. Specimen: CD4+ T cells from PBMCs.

CDR3 sequence (DNA): TGTGCCAGCAGCTTAAACGGCGAGAACACTGAAGCTTTCTTT. It translates to CASSLNGENTEAFF. The chain joins TRBV7-2 to TRBJ1-1, with unresolved D. Germline V lookup: CDR1 SGHTA, CDR2 FQGNSA. The germline V and J ends were trimmed by 2 bases and 1 base, with 8 bases remaining between them. The CDR3 is made up of 14 amino acids.